One and the same sample provided the 4 T cell receptor beta chains below, sequenced in a study of monozygotic twins with inflammatory bowel disease. One entry per CDR3 protein, without DNA, is what TCRdb gives after re-calling the 5' RACE reads. This sample carries a few hundred thousand distinct CDR3 sequences, with around 2.6% going to the ten biggest clones. Sequencing was carried out using blood. These receptors were taken from a human donor with ulcerative colitis or Crohn's disease, or a healthy co-twin of an affected twin (not recorded which).

This chain connects TRBV27 to TRBJ2-7. The CDR3 sequence is 16 residues long. The germline V gene has CDR1 MNHEY and CDR2 SMNVEV (reference sequence). CDR3 in amino acids: CASSLAWGQSSYEQYF.

The rearrangement joins TRBV6-5 to TRBJ2-7. Germline CDR1 is MNHEY and CDR2 is SVGAGI. The CDR3 contains 15 residues. Here the CDR3 reads CASSYSPEQPYEQYF.

The J gene is TRBJ2-1, the V gene TRBV4-1. The CDR3 contains 13 residues. Germline lookup yields CDR1 MGHRA and CDR2 YSYEKL. CDR3 loop: CASSQDNPTPQFF.

This chain joins TRBV20-1 and TRBJ2-1. Per germline, CDR1 DFQATT and CDR2 SNEGSKA (reference sequence). The CDR3 is 15 amino acids. CDR3 loop: CSAIVGTSAYNEQFF.